This TCR beta chain was recovered during a study of early T cells in non-severe SARS-CoV-2 infection. This clonotype was detected only a few times. TCRdb recomputed calls from the 5' RACE reads with MiXCR, one row per CDR3 protein. The table shows 70,000 or so distinct CDR3 sequences, with 12% occurring only once. This CDR3 is built from 13 residues. Per the germline V gene, CDR1 is SQVTM and CDR2 is ANQGSEA. The V and J ends lost 6 bases and 3 bases respectively, with 12 bases between them. This receptor was obtained from an adult who was a healthcare worker with PCR-confirmed SARS-CoV-2 infection or an uninfected control (not recorded which). The sample taken for sequencing was whole blood. The gene calls are TRBV29-1 and TRBJ1-5; unclear D gene. CDR3: CSVGERVNQPQHF. The CDR3 DNA follows: TGCAGCGTGGGCGAGAGGGTCAATCAGCCCCAGCATTTT.